The next 25 T cell receptor beta chains were all read from a single sample in a study of blood T cell repertoires in COVID-19. Clones were sequenced by immunoSEQ multiplex PCR, and TCRdb holds only the in-frame ones, with some missing. The data show roughly 68,000 clones, 88% seen once. The sequenced sample was PBMCs or T cells enriched from blood (not recorded which). The receptor source for this set is a woman in her 40s who had recovered from COVID-19.

The gene calls are TRBV27 and TRBJ1-1; D perhaps matches TRBD1 (5 bases). The V end was cut by 4 bases, the J end by 3 bases, with 21 bases between. This CDR3 contains 17 residues. CDR1 is MNHEY, CDR2 SMNVEV, per germline (reference sequence). This chain's CDR3 is CASSSWRGMLLDTEAFF. As DNA, the CDR3 is TGTGCCAGCAGTTCCTGGCGGGGGATGCTCTTGGACACTGAAGCTTTCTTT.

The chain is built from TRBV5-1 and TRBJ1-1, with TRBD1 matching over 7 bases. The CDR3 is 15 residues long. Germline V gives CDR1 SGHRS, CDR2 YFSETQ. The junction had 12 bases not matched to a gene; V was cut back by 4 bases and J by 6 bases. The CDR3 nucleotides read TGCGCCAGCAGCCCCAGACAGGGTAAGTCGGCTGAAGCTTTCTTT. Translated: CASSPRQGKSAEAFF.

The chain recombines TRBV6-5 with TRBJ1-3; D gene ambiguous. The ends were cut back, 6 bases at V and 0 bases at J, with 12 bases in the middle. CDR3 size: 15 residues. Germline values: CDR1 MNHEY, CDR2 SVGAGI. CDR3 loop: CASSSLPTSGNTIYF. The CDR3 bases are TGTGCCAGCAGCTCACTACCGACCTCTGGAAACACCATATATTTT.

The chain employs TRBV6-5 and TRBJ1-6; 8 bases line up with TRBD1. The CDR3 loop spans 15 amino acids. V was pared by 2 bases and J by 5 bases, with 2 bases of the junction left unmatched. Germline V CDR1 and CDR2: MNHEY, SVGAGI. The CDR3 nucleotides read TGTGCCAGCAGTTACGACAGGGGAGATAATTCACCCCTCCACTTT. Protein product: CASSYDRGDNSPLHF.

V is TRBV5-1 and J is TRBJ2-1; D gene uncertain. Germline assignment: CDR1 SGHRS and CDR2 YFSETQ. The CDR3 is 13 amino acids. Between the trimmed V and J ends, which lost 4 bases and 0 bases, there was a span of 5 bases. The CDR3 sequence is CASSPNSYNEQFF. The CDR3 DNA is TGCGCCAGCAGCCCCAACTCCTACAATGAGCAGTTCTTC.

This rearrangement joins TRBV7-6 to TRBJ2-5, with a possible D match to TRBD2 (5 bases). Trimming took 5 bases from V and 2 from J, leaving 21 bases between them. CDR1 SGHVS and CDR2 FNYEAQ come from the germline V gene. This CDR3 contains 17 residues. CDR3 sequence: CASSPLRARFRQETQYF. CDR3 sequence (DNA): TGTGCCAGCAGCCCCCTGAGGGCTCGGTTCAGACAAGAGACCCAGTACTTC. The full variable domain, its missing parts supplied by reference TRBV7-6 and TRBJ2-5, is GAGVSQSPRYKVTKRGQDVALRCDPISGHVSLYWYRQALGQGPEFLTYFNYEAQQDKSGLPNDRFSAERPEGSISTLTIQRTEQRDSAMYRCASSPLRARFRQETQYFGPGTRLLVL.

CDR3 sequence (DNA): TGTGCCAGCAGCCCCGGGACAGGGGGGTCTGTTCGTCGGCGGGTTTACCCCGGGGAGCTGTTTTTT. It is translated as CASSPGTGGSVRRRVYPGELFF. The gene calls are TRBV27 and TRBJ2-2, with 11 bases fitting TRBD1. V lost 6 bases to trimming and J lost 6 bases; unmatched junction nucleotides: 27. The CDR3 has 22 residues. CDR1 and CDR2 (germline): MNHEY, SMNVEV (reference sequence).

This rearrangement joins TRBV18 to TRBJ1-3, with D perhaps matching TRBD1 (6 bases). The V end was cut by 1 base, the J end by 0 bases, with 13 bases between. The CDR3 consists of 17 residues. Per germline, CDR1 KGHSH and CDR2 LQKENI. DNA for the CDR3: TGTGCCAGCTCACCACTGCCCGGACAGAGCTCTGGAAACACCATATATTTT. This sequence encodes CASSPLPGQSSGNTIYF.

The rearrangement joins TRBV19 to TRBJ1-1, with 8 positions matching TRBD1. This CDR3 spans 13 amino acids. The trim removed 4 bases at V and 4 bases at J, leaving 2 bases unmatched. In germline, CDR1 is LNHDA, CDR2 SQIVND (reference sequence). Written as DNA, the CDR3 is TGTGCCAGTAGTACTACAGGGGGCACTGAAGCTTTCTTT. This translates into CASSTTGGTEAFF.

On this clone: Sequence at one end of the junction differs from germline and may be a read error. The chain links TRBV19 to TRBJ2-5, with 7 bases that match TRBD1. CDR3 length: 14 amino acids. Per germline, CDR1 LNHDA and CDR2 SQIVND (reference sequence). CDR3 bases: TGTGCCAGTAGTTTAGACAGGGCTCAAGAGACCCAGTACTTC. Its protein product is CASSLDRAQETQYF. Supplemented by reference TRBV19 and TRBJ2-5, the full variable domain reads DGGITQSPKYLFRKEGQNVTLSCEQNLNHDAMYWYRQDPGQGLRLIYYSQIVNDFQKGDIAEGYSVSREKKESFPLTVTSAQKNPTAFYLCASSLDRAQETQYFGPGTRLLVL.

The chain couples TRBV14 to TRBJ2-5; 9 bases line up with TRBD1. The germline V gene encodes CDR1 SGHDN and CDR2 FVKESK. The CDR3 totals 18 residues. V shed 1 base and J 4 bases; nucleotides not matched to a gene: 13. CDR3 loop: CASSQGVTNRGRGETQYF. CDR3 sequence (DNA): TGTGCCAGCAGCCAAGGTGTAACTAACAGGGGGCGAGGAGAGACCCAGTACTTC.

This chain joins TRBV7-2 and TRBJ1-5; TRBD1 matches 7 bases. Germline V lookup: CDR1 SGHTA, CDR2 FQGNSA. The CDR3 is 16 residues long. V dropped 1 base and J dropped 1; count of bases not matched to a gene: 4. For the CDR3, the DNA is TGTGCCAGCAGCTTAGTAGGGGGCATGAGCAATCAGCCCCAGCATTTT. Its protein product is CASSLVGGMSNQPQHF.

The genes are TRBV2 and TRBJ1-1, with D hard to call. V shed 11 bases and J shed 4 bases, with 17 bases lying between them. CDR1 and CDR2 (germline): SNHLY, FYNNEI. The CDR3 covers 13 residues. The CDR3 DNA follows: TGTGCCTCCGAGGCGCGTCCGGGCACTGAAGCTTTCTTT. This sequence encodes CASEARPGTEAFF.

The chain has TRBV6-5 and TRBJ2-1, with 10 positions matching TRBD1. V dropped 3 bases and J dropped 4; count of bases not matched to a gene: 6. This CDR3 comprises 16 residues. Per the germline V gene, CDR1 is MNHEY and CDR2 is SVGAGI. The CDR3 loop is CASSYSDRGPYNEQFF. The CDR3, as DNA: TGTGCCAGCAGTTATTCTGACAGGGGGCCTTACAATGAGCAGTTCTTC.

The chain couples TRBV4-2 to TRBJ2-1; D may be TRBD1 (6 bases). The CDR3 runs 17 residues. Germline values: CDR1 LGHNA, CDR2 YNFKEQ. V lost 3 bases to trimming and J lost 5 bases, with 20 bases between them. In nucleotides, the CDR3 is TGTGCCAGCAGCCACAGTTTACAGGGTCCTTCCGACAATGAGCAGTTCTTC. Translation gives CASSHSLQGPSDNEQFF.

The CDR3 loop is CSVEDRPGGGELFF. As DNA, the CDR3 is TGCAGCGTTGAAGATCGGCCGGGGGGCGGGGAGCTGTTTTTT. J is TRBJ2-2 and V is TRBV29-1, with TRBD2 identical over 7 bases. The CDR3 has 14 amino acids. Germline V CDR1 and CDR2: SQVTM, ANQGSEA. The trim removed 0 bases at V and 7 bases at J, leaving 5 bases unmatched.

The V call is TRBV6-5, the J call TRBJ2-1; 7 positions agree with TRBD1. There are 13 residues in the CDR3. CDR1 and CDR2 (germline): MNHEY, SVGAGI. V lost 5 bases to trimming and J lost 6 bases; unmatched junction nucleotides: 4. CDR3 in DNA: TGTGCCAGCAGTCGCGACAGGGTCAATGAGCAGTTCTTC. Translation gives CASSRDRVNEQFF.

The rearrangement uses TRBV27 and TRBJ1-1, with 8 nucleotides matching TRBD1. V shed 7 bases and J 0 bases; nucleotides not matched to a gene: 19. From germline, CDR1 is MNHEY and CDR2 SMNVEV (reference sequence). The CDR3 totals 19 residues. DNA for the CDR3: TGTGCCAGCAACACCCCTCCCCCCCGACAGGGGAAGATGAACACTGAAGCTTTCTTT. This sequence encodes CASNTPPPRQGKMNTEAFF.

CDR3 loop: CASSLGGTGTDTQYF. The DNA of the CDR3 is TGCGCCAGCAGCTTGGGTGGGACAGGGACAGATACGCAGTATTTT. The chain is built from TRBV5-1 and TRBJ2-3, with 9 bases lining up with TRBD1. There are 15 residues in the CDR3. The V gene end was trimmed by 0 bases and the J gene end by 3 bases; junction bases not matched to a gene: 2. CDR1 and CDR2 from the germline V gene are SGHRS and YFSETQ.

The chain joins TRBV10-2 to TRBJ1-2; TRBD1 matches at 7 bases. CDR3 length equals 14 residues. With V trimmed by 4 bases and J by 6 bases, 8 bases remained unmatched. Per germline, CDR1 WSHSY and CDR2 SAAADI. CDR3 residues: CASSVTGEANGYTF. The DNA of the CDR3 is TGCGCCAGCAGTGTCACAGGGGAGGCGAATGGCTACACCTTC.

V usage is TRBV3-1 (or the pseudogene TRBV3-2) and J usage is TRBJ2-5; D is perhaps TRBD2 (5 bases). The CDR3 spans 16 residues. Germline values: CDR1 LGHDT, CDR2 YNNKEL (reference sequence). V was cut by 2 bases and J by 1 base, with 14 bases left in between. CDR3 nucleotide sequence: TGTGCCAGCAGCCAATCTCTAACCAGCGGCCAAGAGACCCAGTACTTC. Its translation: CASSQSLTSGQETQYF.

The chain carries TRBV27 and TRBJ1-5; TRBD1 aligns across 8 bases. Germline V lookup: CDR1 MNHEY, CDR2 SMNVEV (reference sequence). The V segment lost 6 bases and the J segment 7 bases; nucleotides outside the gene matches: 11. The CDR3 contains 15 residues. In DNA, the CDR3 is TGTGCCAGCAGCCCCAGGGGGCGGGGATGGCAGCCCCAGCATTTT. Translation: CASSPRGRGWQPQHF.

This chain joins TRBV5-1 and TRBJ2-6; 8 nucleotides agree with TRBD1. The CDR3 consists of 17 residues. J gave up 4 bases and V 4 bases, and 10 bases lay outside the gene matches. Looked up from germline, CDR1 is SGHRS and CDR2 is YFSETQ. The CDR3 DNA reads TGCGCCAGCAGCAAATTGACAGGGGAGGAGGGGGCCAACGTCCTGACTTTC. Its protein product is CASSKLTGEEGANVLTF.

The gene calls are TRBV9 and TRBJ1-1; 9 nucleotides line up with TRBD1. CDR1 SGDLS and CDR2 YYNGEE come from the germline V gene. CDR3 length: 15 residues. The trim removed 2 bases at V and 4 bases at J, leaving 6 bases unmatched. The CDR3 spells CASSVTGQGRTEAFF. DNA for the CDR3: TGTGCCAGCAGCGTGACGGGACAGGGCCGCACTGAAGCTTTCTTT.

The sample holds one count of this clone. The chain has TRBV28 and TRBJ1-6, with TRBD1 as a possible D gene (5 bases). This CDR3 is built from 16 residues. In germline, CDR1 is MDHEN, CDR2 SYDVKM. The V end was cut by 5 bases, the J end by 8 bases, with 19 bases between. CDR3 in amino acids: CASSPPGAGSYSPLHF. The CDR3 DNA follows: TGTGCCAGCAGTCCACCGGGTGCAGGGTCATATTCACCCCTCCACTTT.